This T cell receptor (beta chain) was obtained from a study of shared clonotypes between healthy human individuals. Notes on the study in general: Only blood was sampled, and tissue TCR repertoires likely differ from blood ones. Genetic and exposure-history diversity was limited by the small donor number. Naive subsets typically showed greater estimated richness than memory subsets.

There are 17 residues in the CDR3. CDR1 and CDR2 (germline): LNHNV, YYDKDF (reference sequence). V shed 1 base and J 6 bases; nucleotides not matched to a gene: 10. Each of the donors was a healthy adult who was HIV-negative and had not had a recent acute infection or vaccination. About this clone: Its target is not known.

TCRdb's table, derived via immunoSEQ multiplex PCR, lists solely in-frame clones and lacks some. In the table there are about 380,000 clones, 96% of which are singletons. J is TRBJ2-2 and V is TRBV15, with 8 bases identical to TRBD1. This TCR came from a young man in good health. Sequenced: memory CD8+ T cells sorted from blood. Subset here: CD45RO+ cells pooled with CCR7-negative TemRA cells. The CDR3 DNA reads TGTGCCACCAGCAGAGCACTCCACTCACAGGGGGCCGGGGAGCTGTTTTTT. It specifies CATSRALHSQGAGELFF.